The 27 T cell receptor beta chains below come from one sample, sequenced in a study of T-cell reconstitution after alpha-beta-depleted transplantation in children. The authors prepared the TCRbeta library with unique molecular identifiers. TCRdb independently ran MiXCR on the PCR reads; one entry per CDR3 protein. In the table there are a few hundred thousand distinct CDR3 sequences, 9.7% of which are singletons. The source was PBMCs from the stem cell graft donor, collected from the stem cell graft. Every receptor here comes from a human donor who donated a stem cell graft to a child with SCID.

This clonotype was counted many times. The gene calls are TRBV7-9 and TRBJ1-5; a possible D gene is TRBD1 (5 bases). This CDR3 has 14 amino acids. Germline-derived CDR1 and CDR2 are SEHNR and FQNEAQ (reference sequence). V was clipped by 5 bases and J by 4 bases, with 12 bases between them. DNA of the CDR3: TGTGCCAGCAGCAAAGGGGACCCGAATCAGCCCCAGCATTTT. Its protein product is CASSKGDPNQPQHF.

In its sample, this clonotype was seen many times. The rearrangement links TRBV5-1 to TRBJ1-2; weak D call: TRBD1 (6 bases). This CDR3 is 15 amino acids long. Germline CDR1 reads SGHRS; CDR2 reads YFSETQ. Trimming took 4 bases from V and 4 from J, leaving 17 bases between them. CDR3 coding DNA: TGCGCCAGCAGCGAGACAGGCCCTCTGGGCTATGGCTACACCTTC. Its protein product is CASSETGPLGYGYTF.

This clonotype was observed at least ten times. The V call is TRBV2, the J call TRBJ2-4; D uncertain. Germline values: CDR1 SNHLY, CDR2 FYNNEI. With 8 bases removed from V and 0 bases from J, the gap between germline ends came to 8 bases. The CDR3 contains 13 residues. The CDR3 DNA is TGTGCCAGCCACTACACAGCCAAAAACATTCAGTACTTC. Its protein product is CASHYTAKNIQYF.

Many counts were recorded for this clonotype. This chain links TRBV5-1 with TRBJ1-1; D perhaps matches TRBD1 (5 bases). Germline loops: CDR1 SGHRS, CDR2 YFSETQ. The CDR3 consists of 14 residues. V lost 0 bases and J 1 base, leaving 7 bases between the germline ends. The CDR3 DNA sequence: TGCGCCAGCAGCTTGGTAGGACAGAACACTGAAGCTTTCTTT. Its protein is CASSLVGQNTEAFF.

This clonotype showed up many times. The chain links TRBV11-2 to TRBJ2-5, with unresolved D. V dropped 2 bases and J dropped 3 bases, with 7 bases sitting between them. Germline V lookup: CDR1 SGHAT, CDR2 FQNNGV. This CDR3 is 13 amino acids long. CDR3 in amino acids: CASSLRAEETQYF. The DNA for the CDR3 is TGTGCCAGCAGCTTAAGGGCGGAAGAGACCCAGTACTTC. Combining the CDR3 with reference TRBV11-2 and TRBJ2-5 gives the whole variable domain EAGVAQSPRYKIIEKRQSVAFWCNPISGHATLYWYQQILGQGPKLLIQFQNNGVVDDSQLPKDRFSAERLKGVDSTLKIQPAKLEDSAVYLCASSLRAEETQYFGPGTRLLVL.

This clonotype was found a few times. The chain recombines TRBV4-2 with TRBJ2-5; D might be TRBD1 or TRBD2, each matching 5 bases. The ends were cut back, 1 base at V and 4 bases at J, with 13 bases in the middle. This CDR3 region has 15 residues. The V gene's germline CDR1 is LGHNA and CDR2 YNFKEQ. CDR3 sequence reads: CASSQVDQGPETQYF. The CDR3 region has the DNA TGTGCCAGCAGCCAAGTAGACCAGGGACCAGAGACCCAGTACTTC.

The table lists this clonotype with many counts. This chain connects TRBV5-1 to TRBJ1-4; 7 nucleotides align to TRBD1. V trimming: 1 base; J trimming: 6 bases; junction bases outside the gene matches: 6. The CDR3 totals 15 residues. CDR1 is SGHRS and CDR2 is YFSETQ in the germline V gene. DNA for the CDR3: TGCGCCAGCAGCTTGTTGGGACAGAGCCATGAAAAACTGTTTTTT. Protein product: CASSLLGQSHEKLFF.

In its sample, this clonotype was seen many times. CDR3 sequence: CAWSLSDRDSSPLHF. CDR3 bases: TGTGCCTGGAGTCTCTCCGACAGGGATAGTTCACCCCTCCACTTT. The rearrangement uses TRBV30 and TRBJ1-6; 7 bases match TRBD1. V gave up 2 bases and J gave up 9 bases; unmatched junction bases: 10. Germline CDR1 is GTSNPN and CDR2 is SVGIG (reference sequence). The CDR3 spans 15 residues.

This clonotype has a count of ten or more. This chain links TRBV29-1 with TRBJ1-2; D may be TRBD1 (5 bases). Trimming removed 0 bases at V and 4 bases at J, with 21 bases between. The germline V gene has CDR1 SQVTM and CDR2 ANQGSEA. This CDR3 spans 17 amino acids. The CDR3 spells CSVEEPVKTDSIYGYTF. CDR3 coding DNA: TGCAGCGTTGAAGAGCCGGTGAAGACCGACAGTATCTATGGCTACACCTTC.

The J gene is TRBJ2-7, the V gene TRBV5-1, with 7 nucleotides matching TRBD2. Germline loops: CDR1 SGHRS, CDR2 YFSETQ. V lost 7 bases, J lost 1 base, and 5 bases stayed unmatched. There are 13 residues in the CDR3. The CDR3 DNA reads as TGCGCCAGCCGGGGGGAACGATCCTACGAGCAGTACTTC. Translated, it gives CASRGERSYEQYF.

This clonotype appeared many times. V is TRBV12-3 or TRBV12-4 and J is TRBJ2-7, with 12 bases matching TRBD2. The CDR3 length is 15 residues. The junction had 4 bases not matched to a gene; V was cut back by 6 bases and J by 1 base. The chain's CDR3 is CASSQTSGGSYEQYF. The CDR3 DNA is TGTGCCAGCAGCCAAACTAGCGGGGGGTCCTACGAGCAGTACTTC.

This clonotype has ten or more counts. The chain employs TRBV6-1 and TRBJ1-1; possibly TRBD1 for D (5 bases). V lost 10 bases to trimming and J lost 0 bases, with 12 bases between them. The CDR3 spans 13 residues. The germline V gene encodes CDR1 MNHNS and CDR2 SASEGT. This CDR3 reads CATYGQMNTEAFF. The DNA of the CDR3 is TGTGCCACTTACGGACAAATGAACACTGAAGCTTTCTTT.

The chain joins TRBV20-1 to TRBJ2-1, with 9 bases identical to TRBD2. Per the germline V gene, CDR1 is DFQATT and CDR2 is SNEGSKA (reference sequence). The ends lost 0 bases at V and 3 bases at J; junction bases unmatched: 9. The CDR3 has 17 amino acids. The CDR3 DNA reads as TGCAGTGCTAGAGACCCAACGAGCGGGGGGATCTACAATGAGCAGTTCTTC. Translating gives CSARDPTSGGIYNEQFF.

This clonotype was picked up many times. The chain recombines TRBV6-5 with TRBJ2-6; D gene unclear. V was shortened by 10 bases and J by 2 bases, with 12 bases between the two germline ends. The CDR3 loop spans 14 amino acids. Looked up from germline, CDR1 is MNHEY and CDR2 is SVGAGI. The CDR3 bases are TGTGCCACCAGAAGGGAAGCTGGGGCCAACGTCCTGACTTTC. The encoded protein is CATRREAGANVLTF.

Concerning this clonotype itself: A much larger clone lies a single base off, so this may be a read error. A read error is likely, as this CDR3 ends without the conserved phenylalanine or tryptophan. This rearrangement joins TRBV5-6 to TRBJ2-5; D gene ambiguous. Germline V gene lookup returns CDR1 SGHDT and CDR2 YYEEEE. The CDR3 runs 14 residues. V shed 2 bases and J shed 4 bases, with 12 bases lying between them. The CDR3 nucleotides are TGTGCCAGCAGCTTCTGGCGTTCGAGAGAGACCCAGTACATC. This codes for CASSFWRSRETQYI.

There are many counts of this clonotype. The V gene is TRBV28, the J gene TRBJ2-7, with TRBD1 identical over 11 bases. Germline lookup yields CDR1 MDHEN and CDR2 SYDVKM. Trimming cost V 2 bases and J 0 bases; bases outside gene matches: 12. The CDR3 consists of 19 residues. The CDR3 bases are TGTGCCAGCAGTTTAGAATGGGACAGGGGGATATTAAGCTCCTACGAGCAGTACTTC. This encodes CASSLEWDRGILSSYEQYF. Full variable domain (outside the CDR3, taken from reference TRBV28 and TRBJ2-7): DVKVTQSSRYLVKRTGEKVFLECVQDMDHENMFWYRQDPGLGLRLIYFSYDVKMKEKGDIPEGYSVSREKKERFSLILESASTNQTSMYLCASSLEWDRGILSSYEQYFGPGTRLTVT.

This clonotype was seen at least ten times. The genes are TRBV5-1 and TRBJ2-2; D is possibly TRBD2 (6 bases). Germline V lookup: CDR1 SGHRS, CDR2 YFSETQ. Trimming stripped 0 bases from V and 4 bases from J, with 13 bases between. The CDR3 is made up of 16 amino acids. The CDR3 protein is CASSLASSVGTGELFF. The CDR3, as DNA: TGCGCCAGCAGCTTGGCGTCTAGCGTTGGCACCGGGGAGCTGTTTTTT.

The table lists this clonotype with many counts. The junction and the germline gene differ at one end; a read error may be behind it. V gene TRBV9 combines with J gene TRBJ2-3; 12 nucleotides agree with TRBD2. The CDR3 extends over 17 amino acids. The germline V gene has CDR1 SGDLS and CDR2 YYNGEE. The DNA of the CDR3 is TGTGCCAGCAGCGTAGGCCTAGCGGGGGGGAGCAGAGATACGCAGTATTTT. Translated: CASSVGLAGGSRDTQYF.

On this clonotype itself: This may be a read error, as it is one base from a much larger clone. The gene calls are TRBV5-6 and TRBJ1-2; D gene uncertain. Germline V gives CDR1 SGHDT, CDR2 YYEEEE. The CDR3 covers 15 residues. Trimming removed 1 base from V and 7 bases from J, with 17 bases in between. The CDR3 sequence is CASSLYSGLSCGYTF. In DNA, the CDR3 is TGTGCCAGCAGCTTGTATAGCGGACTCAGCTGTGGCTACACCTTC.

Comment on this clonotype: A read error may explain this, as a much larger clone is one base away. The chain couples TRBV20-1 to TRBJ2-6; the match to TRBD1 covers 10 bases. CDR1 is DFQATT and CDR2 is SNEGSKA in the germline V gene (reference sequence). This CDR3 region has 16 residues. CDR3 nucleotide sequence: TGCAGTGCTACCGGACAGGGGGTCTCTCGGGCCAACGTCCTGACTTTC. This translates into CSATGQGVSRANVLTF.

The chain couples TRBV10-1 to TRBJ1-1; weak D call: TRBD1 (5 bases). The CDR3 runs 13 residues. Trimming left V 6 bases short and J 1 base short, with 9 bases between. The germline V gene encodes CDR1 WNHNN and CDR2 SYGVQD (reference sequence). CDR3 amino acids: CASSGHRNTEAFF. The CDR3 DNA follows: TGCGCCAGCAGCGGACACCGGAACACTGAAGCTTTCTTT.

This clonotype appeared many times. The chain has TRBV7-9 and TRBJ1-2; D not certain. The CDR3 totals 14 residues. Per the germline V gene, CDR1 is SEHNR and CDR2 is FQNEAQ (reference sequence). The V end was cut by 5 bases, the J end by 5 bases, with 15 bases between. Written as DNA, the CDR3 is TGTGCCAGCAGCGTGAACCCCGCGGAGTATGGCTACACCTTC. It encodes CASSVNPAEYGYTF. Full variable domain (outside the CDR3, taken from reference TRBV7-9 and TRBJ1-2): DTGVSQNPRHKITKRGQNVTFRCDPISEHNRLYWYRQTLGQGPEFLTYFQNEAQLEKSRLLSDRFSAERPKGSFSTLEIQRTEQGDSAMYLCASSVNPAEYGYTFGSGTRLTVV.

This clonotype was detected ten times or more. This chain uses TRBV2 with TRBJ1-1; D may be TRBD1 (6 bases). Trimming stripped 6 bases from V and 2 bases from J, with 10 bases between. The CDR3 loop spans 13 amino acids. Germline CDR1 and CDR2: SNHLY and FYNNEI. This chain's CDR3 is CASRADSNTEAFF. CDR3 sequence (DNA): TGTGCCAGCAGGGCGGACAGTAACACTGAAGCTTTCTTT.

This clonotype was counted ten times or more. The chain has TRBV7-6 and TRBJ2-6, with a tentative D call TRBD1 (6 bases). The CDR3 has 16 amino acids. Trimming stripped 6 bases from V and 1 base from J, with 13 bases between. In germline, CDR1 is SGHVS, CDR2 FNYEAQ. DNA for the CDR3: TGTGCCAGCAGTCCGGGACACCCTTCTGGGGCCAACGTCCTGACTTTC. Encoded protein: CASSPGHPSGANVLTF.

This clonotype was observed many times. The chain recombines TRBV28 with TRBJ1-5; D is unclear. V dropped 4 bases and J dropped 3 bases, with 10 bases sitting between them. CDR1 MDHEN and CDR2 SYDVKM come from the germline V gene. This CDR3 is built from 14 residues. CDR3 region: CASSCRRINQPQHF. As DNA, the CDR3 is TGTGCCAGCAGTTGTCGACGGATCAATCAGCCCCAGCATTTT. Filled out from reference TRBV28 and TRBJ1-5, the complete variable domain reads DVKVTQSSRYLVKRTGEKVFLECVQDMDHENMFWYRQDPGLGLRLIYFSYDVKMKEKGDIPEGYSVSREKKERFSLILESASTNQTSMYLCASSCRRINQPQHFGDGTRLSIL.

This clonotype was seen ten or more times. The CDR3 sequence: CASSLVQGDSPLHF. CDR3 DNA: TGCGCCAGCAGCTTGGTTCAGGGCGATTCACCCCTCCACTTT. J is TRBJ1-6 and V is TRBV5-1; D possibly corresponds to TRBD1 (5 bases). V dropped 0 bases and J dropped 8 bases, with 9 bases sitting between them. The germline V gene encodes CDR1 SGHRS and CDR2 YFSETQ. The CDR3 runs to 14 residues.

The sample holds many counts of this clonotype. The chain recombines TRBV3-1 with TRBJ2-1, with 7 bases identical to TRBD2. Germline CDR1 is LGHDT and CDR2 is YNNKEL (reference sequence). The CDR3 spans 16 residues. The junction had 8 bases not matched to a gene; V was cut back by 0 bases and J by 6 bases. CDR3 protein: CASSQEGGGGSNEQFF. Written as DNA, the CDR3 is TGTGCCAGCAGCCAAGAAGGTGGGGGGGGATCCAATGAGCAGTTCTTC.